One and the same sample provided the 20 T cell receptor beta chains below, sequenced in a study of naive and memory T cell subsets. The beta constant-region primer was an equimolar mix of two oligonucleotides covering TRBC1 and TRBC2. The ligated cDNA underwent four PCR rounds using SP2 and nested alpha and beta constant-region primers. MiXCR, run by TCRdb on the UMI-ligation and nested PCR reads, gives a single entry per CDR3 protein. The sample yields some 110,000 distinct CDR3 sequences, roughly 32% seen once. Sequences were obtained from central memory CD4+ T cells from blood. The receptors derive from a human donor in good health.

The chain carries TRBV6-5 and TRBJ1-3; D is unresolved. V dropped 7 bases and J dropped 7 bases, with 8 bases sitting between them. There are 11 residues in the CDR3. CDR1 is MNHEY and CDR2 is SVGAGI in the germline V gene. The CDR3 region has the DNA TGTGCCAGCACCCAAGGGAACACCATATATTTT. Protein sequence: CASTQGNTIYF.

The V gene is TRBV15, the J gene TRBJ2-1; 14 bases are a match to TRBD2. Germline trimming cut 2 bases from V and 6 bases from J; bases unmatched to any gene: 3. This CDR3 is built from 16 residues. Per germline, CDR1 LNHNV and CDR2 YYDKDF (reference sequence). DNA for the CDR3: TGTGCCACCAGCAGACTGGGGACTAGCGGGAGCAATGAGCAGTTCTTC. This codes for CATSRLGTSGSNEQFF.

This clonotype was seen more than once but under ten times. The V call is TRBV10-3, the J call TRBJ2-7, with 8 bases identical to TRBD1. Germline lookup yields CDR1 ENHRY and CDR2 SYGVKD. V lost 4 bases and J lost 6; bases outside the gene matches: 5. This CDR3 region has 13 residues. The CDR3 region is CAISGGQGREQYF. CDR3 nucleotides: TGTGCCATCAGTGGAGGACAGGGCCGCGAGCAGTACTTC.

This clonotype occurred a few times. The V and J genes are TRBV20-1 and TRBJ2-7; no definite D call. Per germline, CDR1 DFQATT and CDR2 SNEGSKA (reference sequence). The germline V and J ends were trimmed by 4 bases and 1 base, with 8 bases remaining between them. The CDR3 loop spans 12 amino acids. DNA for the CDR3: TGCAGTGCTACTATCGGATCCTACGAGCAGTACTTC. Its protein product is CSATIGSYEQYF.

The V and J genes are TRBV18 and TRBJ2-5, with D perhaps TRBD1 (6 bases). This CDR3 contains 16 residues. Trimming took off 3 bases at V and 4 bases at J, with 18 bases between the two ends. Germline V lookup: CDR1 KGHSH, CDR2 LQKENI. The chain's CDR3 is CASSPSQTGGGETQYF. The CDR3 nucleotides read TGTGCCAGCTCACCCTCTCAGACAGGAGGTGGAGAGACCCAGTACTTC.

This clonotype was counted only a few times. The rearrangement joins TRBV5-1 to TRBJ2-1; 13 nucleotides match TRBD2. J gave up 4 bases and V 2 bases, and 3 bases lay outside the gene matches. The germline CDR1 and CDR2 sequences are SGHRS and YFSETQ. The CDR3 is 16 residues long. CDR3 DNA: TGCGCCAGCAGCTTACAACTAGCGGGAGGGTACAATGAGCAGTTCTTC. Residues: CASSLQLAGGYNEQFF.

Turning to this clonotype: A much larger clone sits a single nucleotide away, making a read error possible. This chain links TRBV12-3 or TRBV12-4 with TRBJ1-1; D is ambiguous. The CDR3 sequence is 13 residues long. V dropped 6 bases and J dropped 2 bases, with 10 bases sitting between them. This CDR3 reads CASSRTPNTEAFF. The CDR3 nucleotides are TGTGCCAGCAGCCGCACCCCAAACACTGAAGCTTTCTTT.

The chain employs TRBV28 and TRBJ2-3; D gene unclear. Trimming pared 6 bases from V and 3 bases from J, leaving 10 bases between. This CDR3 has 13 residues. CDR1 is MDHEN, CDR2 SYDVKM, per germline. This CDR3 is CASSPVGTDTQYF. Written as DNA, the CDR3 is TGTGCCAGCAGCCCTGTTGGGACAGATACGCAGTATTTT. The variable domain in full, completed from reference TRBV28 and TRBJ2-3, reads DVKVTQSSRYLVKRTGEKVFLECVQDMDHENMFWYRQDPGLGLRLIYFSYDVKMKEKGDIPEGYSVSREKKERFSLILESASTNQTSMYLCASSPVGTDTQYFGPGTRLTVL.

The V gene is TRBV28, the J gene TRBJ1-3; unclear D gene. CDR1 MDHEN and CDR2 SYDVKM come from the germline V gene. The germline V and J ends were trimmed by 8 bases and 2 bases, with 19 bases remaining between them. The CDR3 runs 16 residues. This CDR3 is CASAIGGEKTGNTIYF. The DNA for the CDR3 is TGTGCCAGCGCTATCGGTGGGGAAAAGACTGGAAACACCATATATTTT. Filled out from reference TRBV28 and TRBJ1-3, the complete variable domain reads DVKVTQSSRYLVKRTGEKVFLECVQDMDHENMFWYRQDPGLGLRLIYFSYDVKMKEKGDIPEGYSVSREKKERFSLILESASTNQTSMYLCASAIGGEKTGNTIYFGEGSWLTVV.

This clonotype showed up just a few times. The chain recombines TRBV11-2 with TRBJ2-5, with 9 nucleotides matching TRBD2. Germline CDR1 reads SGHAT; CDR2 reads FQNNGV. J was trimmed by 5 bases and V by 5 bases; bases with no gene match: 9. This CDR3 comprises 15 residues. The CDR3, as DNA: TGTGCCAGCAGCCTCTCTAGCGGGGTGGGGGAGACCCAGTACTTC. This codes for CASSLSSGVGETQYF.

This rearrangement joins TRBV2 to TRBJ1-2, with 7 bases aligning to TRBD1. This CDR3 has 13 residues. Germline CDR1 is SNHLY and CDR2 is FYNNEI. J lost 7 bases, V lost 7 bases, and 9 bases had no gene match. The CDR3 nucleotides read TGTGCCAGCACCGTTAACAGGGGAACTGGCTACACCTTC. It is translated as CASTVNRGTGYTF.

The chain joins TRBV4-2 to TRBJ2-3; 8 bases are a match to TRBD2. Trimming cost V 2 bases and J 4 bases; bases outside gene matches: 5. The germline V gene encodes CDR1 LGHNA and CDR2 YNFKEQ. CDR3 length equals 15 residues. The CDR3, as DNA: TGTGCCAGCAGCCAACCAGCGGGAGTGGCAGATACGCAGTATTTT. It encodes CASSQPAGVADTQYF.

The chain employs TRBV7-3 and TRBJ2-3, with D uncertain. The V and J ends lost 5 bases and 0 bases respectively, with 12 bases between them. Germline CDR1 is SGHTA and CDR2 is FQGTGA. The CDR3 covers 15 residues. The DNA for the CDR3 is TGTGCCAGCAGCCCTAAAGGCCTGAGCACAGATACGCAGTATTTT. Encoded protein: CASSPKGLSTDTQYF.

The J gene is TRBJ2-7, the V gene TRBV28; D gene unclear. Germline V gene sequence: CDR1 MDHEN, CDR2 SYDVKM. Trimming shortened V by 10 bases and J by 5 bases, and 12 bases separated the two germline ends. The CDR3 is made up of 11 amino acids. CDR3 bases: TGTGCCACACAGCGTTACCACGAGCAGTACTTC. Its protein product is CATQRYHEQYF.

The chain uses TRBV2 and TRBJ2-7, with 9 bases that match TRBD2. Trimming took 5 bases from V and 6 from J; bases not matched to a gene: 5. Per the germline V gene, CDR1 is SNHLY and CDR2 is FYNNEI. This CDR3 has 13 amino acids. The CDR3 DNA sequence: TGTGCCAGCAGTCCTAGCGGGATGCGCGAGCAGTACTTC. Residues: CASSPSGMREQYF.

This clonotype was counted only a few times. The CDR3 loop reads CASSLVTQSTDTQYF. The CDR3 DNA is TGTGCCAGCAGCTTAGTCACGCAGAGCACAGATACGCAGTATTTT. This rearrangement joins TRBV7-2 to TRBJ2-3, with D unclear. Germline V gene lookup returns CDR1 SGHTA and CDR2 FQGNSA. V was cut by 1 base and J by 0 bases, with 8 bases left in between. The CDR3 sequence is 15 residues long.

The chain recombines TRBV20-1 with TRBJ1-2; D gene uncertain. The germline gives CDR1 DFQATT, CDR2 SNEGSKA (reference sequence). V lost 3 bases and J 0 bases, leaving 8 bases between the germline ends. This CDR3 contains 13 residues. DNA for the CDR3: TGCAGTGCTAGGGACGGACCTAACTATGGCTACACCTTC. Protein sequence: CSARDGPNYGYTF.

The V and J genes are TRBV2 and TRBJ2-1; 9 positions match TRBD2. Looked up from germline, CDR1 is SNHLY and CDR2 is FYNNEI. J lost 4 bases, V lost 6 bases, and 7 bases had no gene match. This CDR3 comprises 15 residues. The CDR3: CASRATSGSYNEQFF. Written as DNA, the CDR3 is TGTGCCAGCAGGGCGACTAGCGGTTCATACAATGAGCAGTTCTTC.

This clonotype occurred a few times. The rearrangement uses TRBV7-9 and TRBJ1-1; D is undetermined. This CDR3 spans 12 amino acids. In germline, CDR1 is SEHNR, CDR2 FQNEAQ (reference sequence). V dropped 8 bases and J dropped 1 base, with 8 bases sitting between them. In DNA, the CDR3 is TGTGCCAGCGCCGACAAGAACACTGAAGCTTTCTTT. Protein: CASADKNTEAFF.

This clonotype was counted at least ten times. The CDR3 bases are TGCAGTGCTAGAGATAGTTCAGGGGCGGGCTACACCTTC. Its protein is CSARDSSGAGYTF. V and J are TRBV20-1 and TRBJ1-2; a possible D gene is TRBD1 (6 bases). The CDR3 consists of 13 residues. The V and J ends lost 0 bases and 8 bases respectively, with 13 bases between them. Germline CDR1 and CDR2: DFQATT and SNEGSKA (reference sequence).